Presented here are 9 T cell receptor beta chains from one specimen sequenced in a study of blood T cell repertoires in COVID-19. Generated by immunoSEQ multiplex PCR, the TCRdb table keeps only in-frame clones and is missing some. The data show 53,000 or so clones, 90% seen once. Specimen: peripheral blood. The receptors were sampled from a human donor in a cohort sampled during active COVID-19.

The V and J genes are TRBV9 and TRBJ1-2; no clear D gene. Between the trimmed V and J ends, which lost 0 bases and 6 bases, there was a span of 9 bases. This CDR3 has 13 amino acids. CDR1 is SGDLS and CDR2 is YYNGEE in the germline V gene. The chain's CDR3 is CASSVAGNHGYTF. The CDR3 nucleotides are TGTGCCAGCAGCGTAGCGGGGAACCATGGCTACACCTTC. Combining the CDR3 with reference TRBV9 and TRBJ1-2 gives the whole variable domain DSGVTQTPKHLITATGQRVTLRCSPRSGDLSVYWYQQSLDQGLQFLIQYYNGEERAKGNILERFSAQQFPDLHSELNLSSLELGDSALYFCASSVAGNHGYTFGSGTRLTVV.

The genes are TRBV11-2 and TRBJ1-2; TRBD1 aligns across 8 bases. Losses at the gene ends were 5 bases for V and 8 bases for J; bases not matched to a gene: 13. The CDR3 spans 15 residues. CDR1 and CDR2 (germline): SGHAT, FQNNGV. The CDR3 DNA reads TGTGCCAGCAGCACACCCAAGGACAGGGCTGGAGGCTACACCTTC. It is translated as CASSTPKDRAGGYTF.

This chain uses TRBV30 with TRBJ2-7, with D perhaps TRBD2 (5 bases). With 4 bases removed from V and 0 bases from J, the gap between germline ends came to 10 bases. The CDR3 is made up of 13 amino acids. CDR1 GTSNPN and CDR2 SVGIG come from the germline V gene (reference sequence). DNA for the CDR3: TGTGCCTGGATAGCGCCGAGCTCCTACGAGCAGTACTTC. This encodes CAWIAPSSYEQYF. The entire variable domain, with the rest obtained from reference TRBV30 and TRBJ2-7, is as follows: SQTIHQWPATLVQPVGSPLSLECTVEGTSNPNLYWYRQAAGRGLQLLFYSVGIGQISSEVPQNLSASRPQDRQFILSSKKLLLSDSGFYLCAWIAPSSYEQYFGPGTRLTVT.

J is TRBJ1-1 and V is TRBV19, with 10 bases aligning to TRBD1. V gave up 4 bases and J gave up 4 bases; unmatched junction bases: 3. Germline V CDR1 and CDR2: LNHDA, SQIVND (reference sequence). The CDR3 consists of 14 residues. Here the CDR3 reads CASSTRDRGTEAFF. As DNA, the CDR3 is TGTGCCAGTAGTACCAGGGACAGGGGCACTGAAGCTTTCTTT.

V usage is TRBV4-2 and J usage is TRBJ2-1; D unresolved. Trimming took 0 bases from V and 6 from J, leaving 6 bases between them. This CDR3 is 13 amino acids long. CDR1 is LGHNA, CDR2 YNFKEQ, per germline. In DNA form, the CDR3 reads TGTGCCAGCAGCCAAGATTGGAGCAATGAGCAGTTCTTC. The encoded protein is CASSQDWSNEQFF.

The CDR3 DNA sequence: TGTGCCAGCAGTTTCGAGAGAAATCAGCCCCAGCATTTT. Translating it yields CASSFERNQPQHF. The chain recombines TRBV6-5 with TRBJ1-5; D call uncertain. Germline CDR1 reads MNHEY; CDR2 reads SVGAGI. Trimming shortened V by 4 bases and J by 4 bases, and 8 bases separated the two germline ends. The CDR3 sequence is 13 residues long.

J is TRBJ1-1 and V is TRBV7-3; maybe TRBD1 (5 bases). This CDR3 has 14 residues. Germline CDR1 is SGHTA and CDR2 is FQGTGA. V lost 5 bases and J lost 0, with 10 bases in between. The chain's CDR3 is CASSLDRLNTEAFF. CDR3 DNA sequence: TGTGCCAGCAGCCTTGACAGACTGAACACTGAAGCTTTCTTT. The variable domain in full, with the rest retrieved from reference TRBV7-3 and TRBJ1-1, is GAGVSQTPSNKVTEKGKYVELRCDPISGHTALYWYRQSLGQGPEFLIYFQGTGAADDSGLPNDRFFAVRPEGSVSTLKIQRTERGDSAVYLCASSLDRLNTEAFFGQGTRLTVV.

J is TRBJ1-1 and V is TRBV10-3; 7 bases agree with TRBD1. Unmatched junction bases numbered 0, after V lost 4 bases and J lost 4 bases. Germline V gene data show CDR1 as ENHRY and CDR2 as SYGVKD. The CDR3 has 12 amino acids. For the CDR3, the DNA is TGTGCCATCAGTGGGGACAGCACTGAAGCTTTCTTT. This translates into CAISGDSTEAFF.

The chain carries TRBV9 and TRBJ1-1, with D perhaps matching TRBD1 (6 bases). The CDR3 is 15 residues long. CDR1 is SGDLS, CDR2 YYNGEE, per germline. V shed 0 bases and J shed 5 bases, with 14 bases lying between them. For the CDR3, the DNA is TGTGCCAGCAGCGTAGCTACCCAGGGGCCGACTGAAGCTTTCTTT. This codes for CASSVATQGPTEAFF.